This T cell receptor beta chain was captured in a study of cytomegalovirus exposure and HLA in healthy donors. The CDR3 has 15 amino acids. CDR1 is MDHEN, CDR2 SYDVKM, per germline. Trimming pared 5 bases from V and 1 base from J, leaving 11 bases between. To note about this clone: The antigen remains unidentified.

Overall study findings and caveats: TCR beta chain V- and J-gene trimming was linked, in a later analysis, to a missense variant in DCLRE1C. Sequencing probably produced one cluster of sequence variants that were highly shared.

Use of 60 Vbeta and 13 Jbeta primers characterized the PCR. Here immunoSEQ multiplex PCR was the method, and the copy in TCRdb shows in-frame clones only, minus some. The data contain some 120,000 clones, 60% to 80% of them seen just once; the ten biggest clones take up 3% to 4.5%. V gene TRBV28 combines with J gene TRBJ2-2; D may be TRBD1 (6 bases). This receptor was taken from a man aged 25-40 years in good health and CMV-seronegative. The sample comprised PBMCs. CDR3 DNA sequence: TGTGCCAGCAGTCCCTCGGACAGGAACACCGGGGAGCTGTTTTTT. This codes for CASSPSDRNTGELFF.